Presented here are 20 T cell receptor beta chains from one specimen sequenced in a study of cytomegalovirus exposure and HLA in healthy donors. PCR used 60 Vbeta primers and 13 Jbeta primers. TCRdb keeps only in-frame clones here, not all; method: immunoSEQ multiplex PCR. The table shows over 75,000 clones, with 82% occurring only once. Sample: PBMCs. Every receptor here comes from a man younger than 40 in good health and CMV-seropositive.

The DNA of the CDR3 is TGTGCCAGCAGCCAAGAAACTTGGGCCCCCGAGCAGTACTTC. Protein product: CASSQETWAPEQYF. The chain links TRBV4-2 to TRBJ2-7; D call uncertain. This CDR3 has 14 residues. CDR1 LGHNA and CDR2 YNFKEQ come from the germline V gene. V lost 0 bases to trimming and J lost 6 bases, with 12 bases between them.

The V call is TRBV6-6, the J call TRBJ2-7; 9 nucleotides line up with TRBD2. Germline CDR1 reads MNHNY; CDR2 reads SVGAGI (reference sequence). Trimming cost V 2 bases and J 5 bases; bases outside gene matches: 10. This CDR3 has 16 residues. The CDR3 here is CASSYGLAGPRDEQYF. The CDR3 region has the DNA TGTGCCAGCAGTTACGGGCTAGCGGGGCCCCGTGACGAGCAGTACTTC.

This rearrangement joins TRBV12-5 to TRBJ2-5, with 10 positions matching TRBD2. Germline V gene sequence: CDR1 LGHNT, CDR2 FRNRAP. V gave up 5 bases and J gave up 11 bases; unmatched junction bases: 11. CDR3 size: 14 residues. CDR3 sequence reads: CASGALASGSSQYF. DNA of the CDR3: TGTGCTAGTGGTGCTCTGGCTAGCGGGAGCTCACAGTACTTC.

This clone has just a few counts. The V and J genes are TRBV7-8 and TRBJ1-2; D remains unclear. The CDR3 sequence is 14 residues long. V lost 0 bases and J 4 bases, leaving 9 bases between the germline ends. Germline V lookup: CDR1 SGHVS, CDR2 FQNEAQ. The CDR3 protein is CASSLAQAGYGYTF. The DNA of the CDR3 is TGTGCCAGCAGCTTAGCGCAGGCTGGCTATGGCTACACCTTC. Based on the CDR3 plus reference TRBV7-8 and TRBJ1-2, the full variable domain is GAGVSQSPRYKVAKRGQDVALRCDPISGHVSLFWYQQALGQGPEFLTYFQNEAQLDKSGLPSDRFFAERPEGSVSTLKIQRTQQEDSAVYLCASSLAQAGYGYTFGSGTRLTVV.

The rearrangement joins TRBV5-1 to TRBJ1-2; tentatively, D is TRBD1 (5 bases). V lost 1 base, J lost 7 bases, and 11 bases lay in between. The CDR3 has 13 residues. Germline CDR1 is SGHRS and CDR2 is YFSETQ. The CDR3 loop reads CASSLQGGTGYTF. The CDR3 region has the DNA TGCGCCAGCAGCTTGCAGGGAGGAACTGGCTACACCTTC.

This chain joins TRBV5-1 and TRBJ2-5, with D possibly TRBD1 on 7 matching bases. The germline V and J ends were trimmed by 4 bases and 2 bases, with 21 bases remaining between them. The CDR3 has 17 amino acids. The germline V gene has CDR1 SGHRS and CDR2 YFSETQ. The CDR3 is CASSEGTGASEQETQYF. CDR3 in DNA: TGCGCCAGCAGCGAAGGAACAGGGGCTAGCGAACAAGAGACCCAGTACTTC. Filled out from reference TRBV5-1 and TRBJ2-5, the complete variable domain reads KAGVTQTPRYLIKTRGQQVTLSCSPISGHRSVSWYQQTPGQGLQFLFEYFSETQRNKGNFPGRFSGRQFSNSRSEMNVSTLELGDSALYLCASSEGTGASEQETQYFGPGTRLLVL.

This clone was found a few times. This chain connects TRBV4-3 to TRBJ2-7, with D unresolved. With 0 bases removed from V and 3 bases from J, the gap between germline ends came to 9 bases. Germline V gives CDR1 LGHNA, CDR2 YSLEER. CDR3 length: 14 residues. The CDR3 loop reads CASSQEGGVYEQYF. The CDR3 DNA reads TGCGCCAGCAGCCAAGAAGGTGGAGTCTACGAGCAGTACTTC.

V and J are TRBV2 and TRBJ1-2; no firm D call. The CDR3 has 13 residues. The germline V gene encodes CDR1 SNHLY and CDR2 FYNNEI. Trimming removed 2 bases from V and 4 bases from J, with 8 bases in between. The CDR3 DNA is TGTGCCAGCAGTGAATTGCGGAGCTATGGCTACACCTTC. Translated, it gives CASSELRSYGYTF.

The CDR3 protein is CSVGAGWLAGGIYEQYF. The CDR3, as DNA: TGCAGCGTTGGCGCGGGGTGGCTAGCGGGAGGGATCTACGAGCAGTACTTC. The gene calls are TRBV29-1 and TRBJ2-7; 12 nucleotides align to TRBD2. Trimming took 4 bases from V and 3 from J; bases not matched to a gene: 13. CDR3 length: 17 amino acids. Germline values: CDR1 SQVTM, CDR2 ANQGSEA.

The rearrangement joins TRBV28 to TRBJ2-2, with TRBD2 matching over 10 bases. The CDR3 runs 17 residues. Unmatched junction bases numbered 6, after V lost 4 bases and J lost 1 base. From germline, CDR1 is MDHEN and CDR2 SYDVKM. The CDR3 region has the DNA TGTGCCAGCAGTTCCCGACTAGCGGGCGTGAACACCGGGGAGCTGTTTTTT. Its protein product is CASSSRLAGVNTGELFF.

Remarks on this clone: This clone may be a read error of a much larger clone one base away. The same CDR3 can be traced to other DNA sequences in this sample. This sequence joins TRBV4-1 and TRBJ2-2; 12 bases line up with TRBD2. CDR3 length: 15 residues. Per the germline V gene, CDR1 is MGHRA and CDR2 is YSYEKL. J lost 7 bases, V lost 1 base, and 1 base had no gene match. The CDR3 DNA is TGCGCCAGCAGCCAAGGACTAGCGGGAGTCGGGGAGCTGTTTTTT. Its translation: CASSQGLAGVGELFF.

The V call is TRBV10-3, the J call TRBJ2-1, with D perhaps TRBD2 (6 bases). The ends were cut back, 10 bases at V and 10 bases at J, with 35 bases in the middle. The CDR3 is 18 residues long. CDR1 is ENHRY and CDR2 is SYGVKD in the germline V gene. The CDR3 loop is CATVGRVGPSTMTVEQFF. DNA of the CDR3: TGTGCCACCGTCGGGAGAGTCGGCCCCAGTACAATGACTGTCGAGCAGTTCTTC.

This rearrangement joins TRBV6-5 to TRBJ2-5; D uncertain. Germline values: CDR1 MNHEY, CDR2 SVGAGI. This CDR3 has 13 residues. V lost 3 bases and J 3 bases, leaving 8 bases between the germline ends. The CDR3 region has the DNA TGTGCCAGCAGTTATACATCAAAAGAGACCCAGTACTTC. It specifies CASSYTSKETQYF.

The chain couples TRBV28 to TRBJ1-1; no firm D call. V was cut by 3 bases and J by 4 bases, with 6 bases left in between. Germline V gene lookup returns CDR1 MDHEN and CDR2 SYDVKM. This CDR3 region has 12 residues. CDR3 loop: CASSFPSTEAFF. The CDR3, as DNA: TGTGCCAGCAGTTTCCCCTCCACTGAAGCTTTCTTT.

This clone was seen a handful of times. V gene TRBV18 combines with J gene TRBJ1-3; no reliable D call. V was pared by 6 bases and J by 1 base, with 16 bases between. The CDR3 runs 16 residues. The germline CDR1 and CDR2 sequences are KGHSH and LQKENI. CDR3 loop: CASSSNAPGSGNTIYF. CDR3 nucleotide sequence: TGTGCCAGCTCGTCCAATGCACCGGGTTCTGGAAACACCATATATTTT.

This chain links TRBV4-1 with TRBJ2-7; D may be TRBD2 (6 bases). Germline V gene lookup returns CDR1 MGHRA and CDR2 YSYEKL. Trimming shortened V by 3 bases and J by 4 bases, and 19 bases separated the two germline ends. The CDR3 runs to 16 residues. As DNA, the CDR3 is TGCGCCAGCAGCCAGCGACTCCAGGAGGGGAGGTACGAGCAGTACTTC. Translating it yields CASSQRLQEGRYEQYF.

This rearrangement joins TRBV4-3 to TRBJ2-7, with 11 bases identical to TRBD2. Germline lookup yields CDR1 LGHNA and CDR2 YSLEER. The CDR3 spans 14 residues. V lost 0 bases to trimming and J lost 8 bases; unmatched junction nucleotides: 3. CDR3 amino acids: CASSQDTSGRQQYF. The CDR3 DNA reads as TGCGCCAGCAGCCAAGATACTAGCGGGAGACAGCAGTACTTC.

The V call is TRBV9, the J call TRBJ1-2; D not certain. The CDR3 length is 16 residues. The V gene's germline CDR1 is SGDLS and CDR2 YYNGEE. Trimming cost V 5 bases and J 1 base, with 18 bases left between them. CDR3 amino acids: CASRDGSGNYNYGYTF. CDR3 sequence (DNA): TGTGCCAGCAGGGATGGGAGTGGAAATTATAACTATGGCTACACCTTC.

The chain has TRBV7-9 and TRBJ2-7, with 11 nucleotides matching TRBD2. Trimming took 2 bases from V and 2 from J; bases not matched to a gene: 5. The CDR3 spans 16 residues. Germline V CDR1 and CDR2: SEHNR, FQNEAQ (reference sequence). The CDR3 sequence is CASSLSGTSGPYEQYF. The CDR3 nucleotides read TGTGCCAGCAGCTTATCTGGGACTAGCGGACCCTACGAGCAGTACTTC.

The chain is built from TRBV6-6 and TRBJ2-1; D is possibly TRBD1 (5 bases). The V and J ends lost 6 bases and 0 bases respectively, with 12 bases between them. The germline V gene has CDR1 MNHNY and CDR2 SVGAGI (reference sequence). CDR3 length: 15 residues. The CDR3 here is CASSRDSYSYNEQFF. The CDR3 DNA is TGTGCCAGCAGCCGTGACAGTTACTCCTACAATGAGCAGTTCTTC.